These T cell receptor beta chains were read from a single sample in a study of shared clonotypes between healthy human individuals. Generated by immunoSEQ multiplex PCR, the TCRdb table keeps only in-frame clones and is missing some. The data hold roughly 2.5 million clones, with just over 90% observed a single time. The specimen was naive CD4+ T cells sorted from blood. These receptors were taken from a man aged 18 to 29 in good health. The CDR3 runs from the conserved cysteine through the conserved F or W. Each record gives: J gene, D gene, clone size, V gene, CDR3 protein, CDR3 DNA. The D gene is left open where the match is weak. Rows may omit the clone size; those that give it use once, few, many or a size class.

J gene: TRBJ1-1
D gene: .
clone size: .
V gene: TRBV6-8
CDR3 protein: CASTFKVGNGSQNTEAFF
CDR3 DNA: TGTGCCAGCACTTTCAAGGTCGGCAACGGGAGTCAGAACACTGAAGCTTTCTTT

J gene: TRBJ2-5
D gene: TRBD2
clone size: .
V gene: TRBV7-2
CDR3 protein: CASSAREASGSRQETQYF
CDR3 DNA: TGTGCCAGCAGCGCACGGGAGGCTAGCGGGAGTCGGCAAGAGACCCAGTACTTC

J gene: TRBJ2-7
D gene: .
clone size: .
V gene: TRBV29-1
CDR3 protein: CSVLGFGSYEQYF
CDR3 DNA: TGCAGCGTACTAGGTTTCGGTTCCTACGAGCAGTACTTC

J gene: TRBJ2-7
D gene: .
clone size: .
V gene: TRBV18
CDR3 protein: CASSLGRQDYEQYF
CDR3 DNA: TGTGCCAGCTCACTGGGGAGACAGGACTACGAGCAGTACTTC

J gene: TRBJ2-7
D gene: TRBD1
clone size: .
V gene: TRBV5-1
CDR3 protein: CASSLRQGPYEQYF
CDR3 DNA: TGCGCCAGCAGCTTGAGACAGGGACCCTACGAGCAGTACTTC

J gene: TRBJ1-2
D gene: .
clone size: .
V gene: TRBV5-1
CDR3 protein: CASSPSGEDYGYTF
CDR3 DNA: TGCGCCAGCAGCCCCAGTGGAGAGGACTATGGCTACACCTTC

J gene: TRBJ1-2
D gene: .
clone size: .
V gene: TRBV5-5
CDR3 protein: CASSLELYGYTF
CDR3 DNA: TGTGCCAGCAGCTTGGAACTGTATGGCTACACCTTC

J gene: TRBJ2-3
D gene: TRBD2
clone size: .
V gene: TRBV4-1
CDR3 protein: CASSQGPSGAADTQYF
CDR3 DNA: TGCGCCAGCAGCCAAGGGCCAAGCGGGGCGGCAGATACGCAGTATTTT

J gene: TRBJ2-3
D gene: TRBD2
clone size: .
V gene: TRBV9
CDR3 protein: CASSVGTSGFPSTDTQYF
CDR3 DNA: TGTGCCAGCAGCGTTGGGACTAGCGGGTTTCCTAGCACAGATACGCAGTATTTT

J gene: TRBJ1-5
D gene: .
clone size: .
V gene: TRBV4-1
CDR3 protein: CASSQHPGANQPQHF
CDR3 DNA: TGCGCCAGCAGCCAACACCCTGGGGCTAATCAGCCCCAGCATTTT

J gene: TRBJ2-5
D gene: TRBD2
clone size: .
V gene: TRBV13
CDR3 protein: CASSLGSSGRIETQYF
CDR3 DNA: TGTGCCAGCAGCTTAGGTTCTAGCGGGAGGATTGAGACCCAGTACTTC

J gene: TRBJ2-7
D gene: .
clone size: .
V gene: TRBV11-3
CDR3 protein: CASSLGPLSNEQYF
CDR3 DNA: TGTGCCAGCAGCTTAGGCCCTCTTTCCAACGAGCAGTACTTC

J gene: TRBJ1-2
D gene: TRBD1
clone size: once
V gene: TRBV6-5
CDR3 protein: CATLQGTGYGYTF
CDR3 DNA: TGTGCCACCCTCCAGGGGACAGGCTATGGCTACACCTTC

J gene: TRBJ1-1
D gene: TRBD1
clone size: .
V gene: TRBV28
CDR3 protein: CASSVRGRYTEAFF
CDR3 DNA: TGTGCCAGCAGTGTCAGGGGGCGCTACACTGAAGCTTTCTTT

J gene: TRBJ1-2
D gene: TRBD1
clone size: once
V gene: TRBV5-4
CDR3 protein: CASSQTGVANYGYTF
CDR3 DNA: TGTGCCAGCAGCCAGACAGGGGTGGCGAACTATGGCTACACCTTC

J gene: TRBJ2-1
D gene: TRBD2
clone size: .
V gene: TRBV6-6
CDR3 protein: CASSHTGGTNNEQFF
CDR3 DNA: TGTGCCAGCAGCCACACGGGGGGAACTAACAATGAGCAGTTCTTC

J gene: TRBJ2-5
D gene: .
clone size: .
V gene: TRBV11-2
CDR3 protein: CASSLQMMGETQYF
CDR3 DNA: TGTGCCAGCAGCCTCCAAATGATGGGAGAGACCCAGTACTTC

J gene: TRBJ2-7
D gene: .
clone size: .
V gene: TRBV28
CDR3 protein: CASSPSGRGIFNEQYF
CDR3 DNA: TGTGCCAGCAGTCCCTCTGGCAGGGGAATCTTCAACGAGCAGTACTTC